This is a list of T cell receptor beta chains from one sample in a study of OX40 agonist ivuxolimab in advanced cancers. Measured with immunoSEQ multiplex PCR; TCRdb has only the in-frame clones, and not every one. This table has roughly 67,000 clones, about four fifths appearing once. The input for sequencing was CD4+ or CD8+ T cells sorted from blood, taken in a trial of the OX40 agonist ivuxolimab. The origin of the receptors is an adult with an advanced solid tumor such as melanoma, head and neck, liver or kidney cancer. CDR3s include the opening cysteine and the closing phenylalanine or tryptophan. A D gene is named only where the DNA matches it firmly. Size values are once, few and many counts, or a class for expanded clones, and some rows have none.

size,D,length,J,V,CDR3,DNA
once,.,14,TRBJ2-1,TRBV6-5,CASQGTGAYNEQFF,TGTGCCAGCCAAGGGACGGGCGCTTACAATGAGCAGTTCTTC
.,.,14,TRBJ2-2,TRBV19,CASSGVSWVGELFF,TGTGCCAGTAGTGGGGTATCGTGGGTCGGGGAGCTGTTTTTT
.,.,15,TRBJ1-1,TRBV7-9,CASRGAAGTNTEAFF,TGTGCCAGCAGGGGGGCGGCGGGGACGAACACTGAAGCTTTCTTT
few,.,12,TRBJ2-3,TRBV30,CAWGSGTDTQYF,TGTGCCTGGGGGTCAGGGACAGATACGCAGTATTTT
.,.,16,TRBJ1-3,TRBV5-4,CASSFVTGRSGNTIYF,TGTGCCAGCAGCTTTGTAACAGGGAGGTCTGGAAACACCATATATTTT
.,TRBD2,17,TRBJ2-1,TRBV5-1,CASSLGTSGRGYNEQFF,TGCGCCAGCAGCTTAGGGACTAGCGGGAGAGGCTACAATGAGCAGTTCTTC
.,.,12,TRBJ2-3,TRBV19,CASSPRTDTQYF,TGTGCCAGTAGTCCCCGCACAGATACGCAGTATTTT
once,.,13,TRBJ2-5,TRBV18,CASSPTIQETQYF,TGTGCCAGCTCGCCCACGATTCAAGAGACCCAGTACTTC
.,.,12,TRBJ2-1,TRBV27,CASSSISDEQFF,TGTGCCAGCAGTTCGATCTCGGATGAGCAGTTCTTC
few,.,18,TRBJ1-4,TRBV28,CASSFHPGDVATNEKLFF,TGTGCCAGCAGTTTTCACCCCGGGGACGTCGCAACTAATGAAAAACTGTTTTTT
.,.,14,TRBJ2-2,TRBV5-6,CASKVQGVSGELFF,TGTGCCTCCAAGGTTCAGGGCGTTTCCGGGGAGCTGTTTTTT
.,.,12,TRBJ2-5,TRBV6-5,CASRRNDETQYF,TGTGCCAGCAGACGGAATGACGAGACCCAGTACTTC
few,TRBD2,16,TRBJ2-1,TRBV19,CASTRGGTSSYNEQFF,TGTGCCAGTACTCGCGGCGGGACTAGCTCCTACAATGAGCAGTTCTTC
.,TRBD2,15,TRBJ2-7,TRBV9,CASSYTSGRGGEQYF,TGTGCCAGCAGCTATACTAGCGGGAGGGGAGGCGAGCAGTACTTC
.,.,15,TRBJ2-5,TRBV10-3,CAISELGGRQETQYF,TGTGCCATCAGTGAGTTGGGGGGGCGTCAAGAGACCCAGTACTTC
.,TRBD1,14,TRBJ1-1,TRBV19,CASSLGQRNTEAFF,TGTGCCAGTAGTCTGGGACAGCGGAACACTGAAGCTTTCTTT
.,.,14,TRBJ2-3,TRBV11-3,CASSPAGGTDTQYF,TGTGCCAGCAGCCCCGCCGGGGGCACAGATACGCAGTATTTT
few,.,13,TRBJ2-1,TRBV27,CASSPTLGNEQFF,TGTGCCAGCAGTCCAACACTAGGGAATGAGCAGTTCTTC
.,TRBD1,15,TRBJ2-2,TRBV7-9,CASSRDRRNTGELFF,TGTGCCAGCAGCCGGGACAGGAGGAACACCGGGGAGCTGTTTTTT
once,TRBD1,15,TRBJ1-5,TRBV19,CASSRPRGRNQPQHF,TGTGCCAGTAGTCGGCCCAGGGGGCGGAATCAGCCCCAGCATTTT
.,.,14,TRBJ2-7,TRBV6-5,CASSRGGRNYEQYF,TGTGCCAGTTCCCGGGGAGGACGGAACTACGAGCAGTACTTC
.,.,17,TRBJ1-3,TRBV25-1,CASSQWGPGSSGNTIYF,TGTGCCAGCAGCCAATGGGGTCCCGGGAGCTCTGGAAACACCATATATTTT
.,.,15,TRBJ2-2,TRBV5-6,CASSSTDYPAGELFF,TGTGCCAGCAGCTCCACCGACTACCCCGCCGGGGAGCTGTTTTTT
.,TRBD1,17,TRBJ1-4,TRBV27,CASSLSTGLGTNEKLFF,TGTGCCAGCAGTTTATCGACAGGGCTAGGAACTAATGAAAAACTGTTTTTT
.,.,13,TRBJ1-5,TRBV2,CASSEGTNQPQHF,TGTGCCAGCAGCGAAGGGACCAATCAGCCCCAGCATTTT
.,.,16,TRBJ2-2,TRBV25-1,CASTPGTGANTGELFF,TGTGCCAGCACTCCGGGGACGGGGGCGAACACCGGGGAGCTGTTTTTT
few,TRBD1,16,TRBJ2-1,TRBV28,CASSLPGQGVGDEQFF,TGTGCCAGCAGTCTTCCGGGACAGGGGGTGGGCGATGAGCAGTTCTTC
.,.,10,TRBJ2-5,TRBV10-1,CASPVGTQYF,TGCGCCAGTCCGGTTGGGACCCAGTACTTC
.,.,14,TRBJ1-5,TRBV2,CASSDGVSNQPQHF,TGTGCCAGCAGTGACGGGGTGAGCAATCAGCCCCAGCATTTT
few,.,12,TRBJ2-2,TRBV6-5,CASSYSAGELFF,TGTGCCAGCAGTTACTCGGCCGGGGAGCTGTTTTTT
.,TRBD2,17,TRBJ2-3,TRBV11-2,CASSLFTSGRGTDTQYF,TGTGCCAGCAGCTTATTCACTAGCGGGAGAGGCACAGATACGCAGTATTTT
once,.,11,TRBJ1-4,TRBV20-1,CSGRFNEKLFF,TGCAGTGGCAGGTTTAATGAAAAACTGTTTTTT